The 8 T cell receptor beta chains listed next were all sequenced from one sample in a study of blood T cell repertoires in COVID-19 (dated by TCRdb to 2019 to 2021). Library preparation was by the immunoSEQ multiplex PCR assay. This immuneACCESS table, as held by TCRdb, lists in-frame sequences with V and J called but not all clones. Of the missing ones, under half trace to an unresolved V gene in checked studies; the others have no known cause. Within this sample are just under 300,000 clones, with about 88% of them counted one time only. Clones ranked in the top ten supply 1.3% of the sample. Specimen: peripheral blood. The receptor source for this set is a man in his sixties or seventies with acute or convalescent COVID-19.

The chain recombines TRBV13 with TRBJ2-7; 8 bases line up with TRBD1. CDR3 length equals 16 residues. Trimming cost V 5 bases and J 1 base; bases outside gene matches: 10. Looked up from germline, CDR1 is PRHDT and CDR2 is FYEKMQ (reference sequence). This CDR3 reads CASSPRGQVKSYEQYF. The DNA of the CDR3 is TGTGCCAGCAGCCCGCGGGGACAGGTGAAATCCTACGAGCAGTACTTC.

V is TRBV3-1 (or the pseudogene TRBV3-2) and J is TRBJ2-5, with TRBD2 identical over 8 bases. Germline-derived CDR1 and CDR2 are LGHDT and YNNKEL (reference sequence). The CDR3 is made up of 18 amino acids. The V segment lost 6 bases and the J segment 2 bases; nucleotides outside the gene matches: 17. CDR3 sequence (DNA): TGTGCCAGCAGACCAGGACTTTCCTCGGGACTAGTTCAAGAGACCCAGTACTTC. It yields the protein CASRPGLSSGLVQETQYF.

The chain uses TRBV5-1 and TRBJ2-2, with 7 bases identical to TRBD2. V shed 2 bases and J 3 bases; nucleotides not matched to a gene: 4. Per the germline V gene, CDR1 is SGHRS and CDR2 is YFSETQ. The CDR3 consists of 15 residues. In DNA, the CDR3 is TGCGCCAGCAGCTTCTCTAGCGGACACACCGGGGAGCTGTTTTTT. Protein product: CASSFSSGHTGELFF. The full variable domain, in which reference TRBV5-1 and TRBJ2-2 provide the parts outside the CDR3, is KAGVTQTPRYLIKTRGQQVTLSCSPISGHRSVSWYQQTPGQGLQFLFEYFSETQRNKGNFPGRFSGRQFSNSRSEMNVSTLELGDSALYLCASSFSSGHTGELFFGEGSRLTVL.

The chain couples TRBV7-9 to TRBJ1-3; D remains ambiguous. V was clipped by 0 bases and J by 4 bases, with 10 bases between them. Germline CDR1 reads SEHNR; CDR2 reads FQNEAQ (reference sequence). The CDR3 spans 15 residues. The CDR3 DNA follows: TGTGCCAGCAGCTTAGCTGCCCAGGAAGGAAACACCATATATTTT. It codes for CASSLAAQEGNTIYF.

The chain links TRBV18 to TRBJ2-1, with D possibly TRBD2 on 6 matching bases. The V end lost 0 bases, the J end lost 0 bases, and 15 bases lay between the germline ends. The CDR3 consists of 18 residues. Germline CDR1 reads KGHSH; CDR2 reads LQKENI. In DNA form, the CDR3 reads TGTGCCAGCTCACCACCCGGCCGAGGCGGGAACTCCTACAATGAGCAGTTCTTC. Protein sequence: CASSPPGRGGNSYNEQFF.

The chain couples TRBV12-3 or TRBV12-4 to TRBJ2-5, with D uncertain. V was cut by 7 bases and J by 3 bases, with 12 bases left in between. The CDR3 runs to 13 residues. CDR3 in DNA: TGTGCCAGCACCCCCTGGTCGGAAGAGACCCAGTACTTC. Protein product: CASTPWSEETQYF.

Here the CDR3 reads CATSGLPNFPPLAGVTDTQYF. The CDR3 nucleotides are TGTGCCACCAGTGGCCTACCCAATTTCCCACCTCTAGCGGGAGTCACAGATACGCAGTATTTT. The V call is TRBV24-1, the J call TRBJ2-3, with 10 nucleotides matching TRBD2. The V gene's germline CDR1 is KGHDR and CDR2 SFDVKD. V shed 5 bases and J 2 bases; nucleotides not matched to a gene: 21. This CDR3 spans 21 amino acids.

V and J are TRBV5-1 and TRBJ1-4; TRBD1 aligns across 8 bases. CDR3 length: 14 residues. Germline V CDR1 and CDR2: SGHRS, YFSETQ. The J segment lost 7 bases and the V segment lost 2 bases, leaving 4 bases of the junction unmatched. The CDR3 loop reads CASSFTGGGEKLFF. Here the CDR3 DNA reads TGCGCCAGCAGCTTTACAGGGGGAGGTGAAAAACTGTTTTTT.